The rows below give T cell receptor beta chains drawn from one sample of a study of blood T cell repertoires in COVID-19. The method was immunoSEQ multiplex PCR; TCRdb's version includes in-frame clones alone and lacks a portion of them. The table has over 200,000 clones, less than 85% seen once. Sequenced sample: PBMCs or T cells enriched from blood (not recorded which). The receptors shown here come from a man in his 60s who had recovered from COVID-19. Each CDR3 is given with its conserved first and last residue. Each record gives: clone size, J gene, D gene, V gene, CDR3 DNA, CDR3 protein. A D gene is named only where the DNA matches it firmly. Expanded clones get a size class; other rows say once, few or many, or leave the size out.

>NA|TRBJ2-2|NA|TRBV11-2
TGTGCCAGCAGCTTTGGACAGCTTAACACCGGGGAGCTGTTTTTT
CASSFGQLNTGELFF
>NA|TRBJ1-1|NA|TRBV6-5
TGTGCCAGCGGCCTGACCGGGATCTCTGAAGCTTTCTTT
CASGLTGISEAFF
>NA|TRBJ1-3|NA|TRBV7-2
TGTGCCAGCAGTGCGATCTCTGGAAACACCATATATTTT
CASSAISGNTIYF
>NA|TRBJ2-3|TRBD2|TRBV5-1
TGCGCCAGCAGACCACCGGGACTAGCCCCAGATACGCAGTATTTT
CASRPPGLAPDTQYF
>NA|TRBJ1-2|NA|TRBV19
TGTGCCAGTAGCCCTGGGGCCAATAAGGTCTACACCTTC
CASSPGANKVYTF
>NA|TRBJ1-1|TRBD1|TRBV6-2/TRBV6-3
TGTGCCAGCAGTTACTCGCCGGGACAGGTGAACACTGAAGCTTTCTTT
CASSYSPGQVNTEAFF
>NA|TRBJ1-2|TRBD1|TRBV5-1
TGCGCCAGCAGCACCGGGACAGGGGACATCTATGGCTACACCTTC
CASSTGTGDIYGYTF
>NA|TRBJ1-5|NA|TRBV11-2
TGTGCCAGCAGCTTAGCCGGACCAGGGAATCAGCCCCAGCATTTT
CASSLAGPGNQPQHF
>NA|TRBJ1-4|TRBD1|TRBV6-5
TGTGCCAGCAGTCGGGACAGAATAAATGAAAAACTGTTTTTT
CASSRDRINEKLFF
>NA|TRBJ2-1|TRBD2|TRBV7-6
TGTGCCAGCAGCTCCCTGAGTAGCGGGGGGTACAATGAGCAGTTCTTC
CASSSLSSGGYNEQFF
>once|TRBJ1-1|NA|TRBV7-2
TGTGCCAGCAGCTACCAGTCGAACACTGAAGCTTTCTTT
CASSYQSNTEAFF
>NA|TRBJ1-6|NA|TRBV5-1
TGCGCCAGCAGCTTGGAACAGTTCAGCTCCTATAATTCACCCCTCCACTTT
CASSLEQFSSYNSPLHF
>once|TRBJ1-1|TRBD1|TRBV5-4
TGTGCCAGCAGCTTCCTGGAGGGGGCAAGGACTGAAGCTTTCTTT
CASSFLEGARTEAFF
>NA|TRBJ2-4|TRBD1|TRBV3-1/TRBV3-2
TGTGCCAGCAGCTTCGGACAGGGGGCCATTCAGTACTTC
CASSFGQGAIQYF
>once|TRBJ1-2|NA|TRBV7-8
TGTGCCAGCAGCAAACGGGACATCAGCTATGGCTACACCTTC
CASSKRDISYGYTF
>NA|TRBJ2-7|TRBD2|TRBV4-2
TGTGCCAGCAGCCAAGATAGGGACGCGCGGGGGGACTCCTACGAGCAGTACTTC
CASSQDRDARGDSYEQYF
>NA|TRBJ1-2|TRBD1|TRBV13
TGTGCCAGCAGCCATAAACAGGGGCCCTATGGCTACACCTTC
CASSHKQGPYGYTF
>NA|TRBJ1-6|NA|TRBV7-9
TGTGCCAGCAGCTGGGAGGGAGGGTCCGATTCACCCCTCCACTTT
CASSWEGGSDSPLHF
>NA|TRBJ1-1|NA|TRBV25-1
TGTGCCAGCAGTGCAGCGGGACACTTGGGTAGGGAAGCTTTCTTT
CASSAAGHLGREAFF
>NA|TRBJ2-1|NA|TRBV18
TGTGCCAGCTCACCCGGTTCGGCAGGGGCGCACAATGAGCAGTTCTTC
CASSPGSAGAHNEQFF
>NA|TRBJ1-1|NA|TRBV10-1
TGCGCCAGCGACCGGGGGGTTGAGACTGAAGCTTTCTTT
CASDRGVETEAFF
>NA|TRBJ1-1|TRBD1|TRBV7-9
TGTGCCAGCAGCTTACGTATGGGGACAGGGGCGTCGAACACTGAAGCTTTCTTT
CASSLRMGTGASNTEAFF
>NA|TRBJ1-1|NA|TRBV6-2/TRBV6-3
TGTGCCAGCAGTTACCACGACAGTAACACTGAAGCTTTCTTT
CASSYHDSNTEAFF
>NA|TRBJ1-5|NA|TRBV11-3
TGTGCCAGCAGCTTACGCCCCAGGTTCGACAATCAGCCCCAGCATTTT
CASSLRPRFDNQPQHF
>NA|TRBJ2-1|TRBD2|TRBV27
TGTGCCAGCAGTCCCGGGACTAGCGGGGGTGATGAGCAGTTCTTC
CASSPGTSGGDEQFF
>NA|TRBJ2-3|TRBD1|TRBV7-2
TGTGCCAGCAGCTCGACAGGGGGCGCTTCGGATACGCAGTATTTT
CASSSTGGASDTQYF
>NA|TRBJ1-1|TRBD1|TRBV6-5
TGTGCCAGCAGGGACAGGGACAAGAGCACTGAAGCTTTCTTT
CASRDRDKSTEAFF